This T cell receptor (beta chain) was observed in a study of long-term antiretroviral therapy in people with HIV. This clone was counted once. Antigen: not known. CDR1 and CDR2 (germline): SNHLY, FYNNEI. V was clipped by 5 bases and J by 5 bases; unmatched bases: 5. The CDR3 totals 14 residues. Points from the study as a whole: Collection spanned 2004 to 2017; ART regimens may be less effective than current ones. The data indicate that diversity increased after ART but remained below transplant donor controls.

At the survey level, the v3.0 immunoSEQ assay was run. Profiling relied on immunoSEQ multiplex PCR, and the TCRdb table lists in-frame clones only, not all of them. The profile shows 40,000 or so clones, approximately 80% of them singletons. The TCR comes from a man younger than 30 with HIV. The specimen was unsorted PBMCs, collected 0.3 years after starting antiretroviral therapy. This sequence joins TRBV2 and TRBJ1-3, with 8 bases matching TRBD1. CDR3 loop: CASSKQGGRNTIYF. The CDR3 DNA is TGTGCCAGCAGTAAACAGGGGGGAAGAAACACCATATATTTT.